This is a list of T cell receptor beta chains from one sample in a study of shared clonotypes between healthy human individuals. TCRdb's copy holds only in-frame clones and misses some; the assay was immunoSEQ multiplex PCR. The repertoire holds about 450,000 clones, with 70% to 80% as singletons. The sequencing sample was made of PBMCs. Every receptor here comes from a woman between 35 and 50 years old in good health. Some clones in this sample may be carry-over from other donors' samples. Both conserved end residues are part of each CDR3. The D gene is left open where the match is weak. A clone size is listed for some rows: how often the clone was seen (once, few, many), or a class if it is expanded.

D: TRBD2
V: TRBV7-9
size: -
J: TRBJ2-1
DNA: TGTGCCAGCAGCCCTGGGACTAGCGGATTACTCTACAATGAGCAGTTCTTC
CDR3: CASSPGTSGLLYNEQFF

D: TRBD2
V: TRBV7-9
size: -
J: TRBJ2-5
DNA: TGTGCCAGCAGTTTAGGACTAGCAAATCGAGAGACCCAGTACTTC
CDR3: CASSLGLANRETQYF

D: -
V: TRBV2
size: few
J: TRBJ1-5
DNA: TGTGCCAGCAGTCCAAGGACAAATAGCAATCAGCCCCAGCATTTT
CDR3: CASSPRTNSNQPQHF

D: -
V: TRBV6-4
size: -
J: TRBJ2-3
DNA: TGTGCCAGCAGTGTAGAATTCGGAGCGGGCACAGATACGCAGTATTTT
CDR3: CASSVEFGAGTDTQYF

D: -
V: TRBV29-1
size: -
J: TRBJ2-3
DNA: TGCAGCGTTGACCCTGGCACAGATACGCAGTATTTT
CDR3: CSVDPGTDTQYF

D: -
V: TRBV27
size: -
J: TRBJ1-1
DNA: TGTGCCAGCAGTTTGGACAGAGGGAACACTGAAGCTTTCTTT
CDR3: CASSLDRGNTEAFF

D: TRBD1
V: TRBV5-1
size: -
J: TRBJ2-5
DNA: TGCGCCAGCAGTCCCACCGGGACAGGGGAAGAGACCCAGTACTTC
CDR3: CASSPTGTGEETQYF

D: TRBD2
V: TRBV7-2
size: -
J: TRBJ2-7
DNA: TGTGCCATTAATAGCGGGACCCCCTACGAGCAGTACTTC
CDR3: CAINSGTPYEQYF

D: -
V: TRBV21-1
size: -
J: TRBJ2-4
DNA: TGTGCCAGCAGCAAAGAAAGCAGAGCCAAAAACATTCAGTACTTC
CDR3: CASSKESRAKNIQYF

D: TRBD1
V: TRBV5-1
size: -
J: TRBJ2-1
DNA: TGCGCCAGCAGCCCACAGGGGGCGTATGAGCAGTTCTTC
CDR3: CASSPQGAYEQFF

D: TRBD1
V: TRBV29-1
size: -
J: TRBJ2-1
DNA: TGCAGCGTGGGACAGGGGGCTTTCAATGAGCAGTTCTTC
CDR3: CSVGQGAFNEQFF

D: -
V: TRBV9
size: once
J: TRBJ2-7
DNA: TGTGCCAGCAGCCCCTCGGTGGGGGAGCGGTCCCACGAGCAGTACTTC
CDR3: CASSPSVGERSHEQYF

D: -
V: TRBV7-9
size: few
J: TRBJ2-4
DNA: TGTGCCAGCAGCCCTCGGGACATTCAGTACTTC
CDR3: CASSPRDIQYF

D: -
V: TRBV30
size: -
J: TRBJ2-3
DNA: TGTGCCTTTGCGCGGGACACAGATACGCAGTATTTT
CDR3: CAFARDTDTQYF

D: TRBD1
V: TRBV10-3
size: -
J: TRBJ1-4
DNA: TGTGCCATCAGTGCTTCGACAGGGGACGGGGAAAAACTGTTTTTT
CDR3: CAISASTGDGEKLFF

D: -
V: TRBV6-6
size: few
J: TRBJ1-4
DNA: TGTGCCAGCAGTTACGGACAGCCACAACCCAATGAAAAACTGTTTTTT
CDR3: CASSYGQPQPNEKLFF

D: TRBD2
V: TRBV9
size: -
J: TRBJ2-7
DNA: TGTGCCAGCAGCCCCGGGACTAGCGTCCACGAGCAGTACTTC
CDR3: CASSPGTSVHEQYF

D: TRBD1
V: TRBV11-1
size: -
J: TRBJ2-5
DNA: TGTGCCAGCAGCTCCTGGACAGGGGCCCAAGAGACCCAGTACTTC
CDR3: CASSSWTGAQETQYF

D: -
V: TRBV30
size: few
J: TRBJ1-3
DNA: TGTGCCTGGATCCAGAGCTCTGGAAACACCATATATTTT
CDR3: CAWIQSSGNTIYF

D: -
V: TRBV7-9
size: -
J: TRBJ1-2
DNA: TGTGCCAGCAGCCCCGCCTGGCAGAACTATGGCTACACCTTC
CDR3: CASSPAWQNYGYTF

D: -
V: TRBV7-9
size: few
J: TRBJ1-2
DNA: TGTGCCAGCAGCTTTTTGGTAGGAAGCTATGGCTACACCTTC
CDR3: CASSFLVGSYGYTF

D: TRBD1
V: TRBV7-2
size: -
J: TRBJ2-2
DNA: TGTGCCAGCAGCCTACGACAGGGGGCCGACACCGGGGAGCTGTTTTTT
CDR3: CASSLRQGADTGELFF

D: -
V: TRBV10-3
size: -
J: TRBJ2-1
DNA: TGTGCCATCAGTGAGTCGGGACTGTCCTCCTACAATGAGCAGTTCTTC
CDR3: CAISESGLSSYNEQFF

D: -
V: TRBV14
size: -
J: TRBJ2-3
DNA: TGTGCCAGCAGCCACCTAGGGGAGCCAGTCACAGATACGCAGTATTTT
CDR3: CASSHLGEPVTDTQYF